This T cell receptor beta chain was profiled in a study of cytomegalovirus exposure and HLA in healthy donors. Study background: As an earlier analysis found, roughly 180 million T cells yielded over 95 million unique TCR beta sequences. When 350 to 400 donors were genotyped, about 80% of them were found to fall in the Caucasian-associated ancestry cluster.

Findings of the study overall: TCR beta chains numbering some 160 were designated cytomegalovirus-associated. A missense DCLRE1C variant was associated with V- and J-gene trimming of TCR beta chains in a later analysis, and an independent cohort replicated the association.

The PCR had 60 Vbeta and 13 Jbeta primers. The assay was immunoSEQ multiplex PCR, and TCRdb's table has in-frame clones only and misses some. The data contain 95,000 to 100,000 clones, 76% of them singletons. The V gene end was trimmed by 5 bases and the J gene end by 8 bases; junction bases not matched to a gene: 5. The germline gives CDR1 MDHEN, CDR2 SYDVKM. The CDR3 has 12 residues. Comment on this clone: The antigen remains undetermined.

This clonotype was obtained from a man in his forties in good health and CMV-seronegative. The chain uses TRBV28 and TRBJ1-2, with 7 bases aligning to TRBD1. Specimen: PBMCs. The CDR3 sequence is CASSEQGPGYTF. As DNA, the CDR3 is TGTGCCAGCAGTGAACAGGGGCCCGGCTACACCTTC.